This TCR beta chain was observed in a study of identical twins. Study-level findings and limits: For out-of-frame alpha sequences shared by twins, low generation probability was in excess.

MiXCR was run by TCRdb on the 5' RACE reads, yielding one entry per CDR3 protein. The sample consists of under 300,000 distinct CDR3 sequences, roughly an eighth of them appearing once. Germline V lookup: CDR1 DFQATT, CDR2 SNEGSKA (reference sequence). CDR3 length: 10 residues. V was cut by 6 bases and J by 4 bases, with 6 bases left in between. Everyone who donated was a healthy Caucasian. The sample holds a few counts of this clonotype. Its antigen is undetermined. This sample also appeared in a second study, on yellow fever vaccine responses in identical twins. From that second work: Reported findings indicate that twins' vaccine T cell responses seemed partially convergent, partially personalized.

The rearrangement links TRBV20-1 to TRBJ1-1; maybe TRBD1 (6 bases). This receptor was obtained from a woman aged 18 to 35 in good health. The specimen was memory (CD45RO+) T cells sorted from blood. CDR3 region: CSAQGTEAFF. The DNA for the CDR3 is TGCAGTGCACAGGGCACTGAAGCTTTCTTT.